This entry features one T cell receptor beta chain sequence. The data originate from a study of blood T cell repertoires in COVID-19. As for the study in general: Specimens from acute and convalescent COVID-19 originated in the United States, Italy and Spain. The analysed material was cDNA or gDNA that came from T cells, B-cell-depleted T cells, or PBMCs.

CDR1 is MDHEN, CDR2 SYDVKM, per germline. The CDR3 sequence is 15 residues long. The J segment lost 4 bases and the V segment lost 6 bases, leaving 4 bases of the junction unmatched. Authors' data handling: Reference gene primer amplification gave estimated nucleated cell counts. Using immunoSEQ multiplex PCR, the repertoire was profiled, and TCRdb retains in-frame clones only, with some absent. The DNA was the basis for D and trimming; V, J and clone size are from that table. The sample yields about 100,000 clones, approximately 90% seen once. This sequence was found in a man in his sixties with acute or convalescent COVID-19. Sample: peripheral blood. V and J are TRBV28 and TRBJ2-7; the match to TRBD2 covers 15 bases. This chain's CDR3 is CASRRTSGRVYEQYF. The CDR3 nucleotides are TGTGCCAGCAGACGGACTAGCGGGAGGGTGTACGAGCAGTACTTC.